Listed below are T cell receptor beta chains from one sample, sequenced in a study of technical replicates of blood from a few donors. Profiled with immunoSEQ multiplex PCR; TCRdb holds only in-frame clones, not every one. Among more than 90,000 clones listed, 96% were seen once. Sequenced: T cells isolated from PBMCs. All receptors come from a human donor in good health. Both conserved end residues are part of each CDR3. The D gene is left open where the match is weak. Clone size is not always given. Where it is, it says once, few, many or a class for expanded clones.

abundance: -; d_gene: TRBD2; j_gene: TRBJ2-2; v_gene: TRBV28; CDR3nt: TGTGCCCTGGGAAGCGGGAGGGCCGCCGGGGAGCTGTTTTTT; CDR3aa: CALGSGRAAGELFF
abundance: -; d_gene: TRBD1; j_gene: TRBJ2-7; v_gene: TRBV16; CDR3nt: TGTGCCAGCAGCCAGCGACAGGGGCCCTACGAGCAGTACTTC; CDR3aa: CASSQRQGPYEQYF
abundance: -; d_gene: -; j_gene: TRBJ2-3; v_gene: TRBV6-5; CDR3nt: TGTGCCAGCGCTCCTTCCTACGGGTATGATACGCAGTATTTT; CDR3aa: CASAPSYGYDTQYF
abundance: -; d_gene: TRBD1; j_gene: TRBJ1-1; v_gene: TRBV30; CDR3nt: TGTGCCTGGGGACAGGCGTACACTGAAGCTTTCTTT; CDR3aa: CAWGQAYTEAFF
abundance: -; d_gene: TRBD2; j_gene: TRBJ2-3; v_gene: TRBV19; CDR3nt: TGTGCCAGTAGAGGTCCCGCGGGGGTCCCGGATACGCAGTATTTT; CDR3aa: CASRGPAGVPDTQYF
abundance: -; d_gene: -; j_gene: TRBJ2-3; v_gene: TRBV7-3; CDR3nt: TGTGCCAGCAGCGCGGGGGACAGGCTAAATACAGATACGCAGTATTTT; CDR3aa: CASSAGDRLNTDTQYF
abundance: -; d_gene: -; j_gene: TRBJ2-2; v_gene: TRBV29-1; CDR3nt: TGCAGCGTGGGGGCGCAGACCGGGGAGCTGTTTTTT; CDR3aa: CSVGAQTGELFF
abundance: -; d_gene: TRBD1; j_gene: TRBJ1-5; v_gene: TRBV5-1; CDR3nt: TGCGCCAGCAGCCCTCTTGGACAGGAGCCCCGATCCCAGCATTTT; CDR3aa: CASSPLGQEPRSQHF
abundance: once; d_gene: TRBD2; j_gene: TRBJ2-3; v_gene: TRBV5-1; CDR3nt: TGCGCCAGCAGCTTCCTAGCGGGGGGGAGCACAGATACGCAGTATTTT; CDR3aa: CASSFLAGGSTDTQYF
abundance: -; d_gene: -; j_gene: TRBJ1-1; v_gene: TRBV18; CDR3nt: TGTGCCAGCTCACCACCGCGTCGGGAGGCGAACACTGAAGCTTTCTTT; CDR3aa: CASSPPRREANTEAFF
abundance: -; d_gene: TRBD2; j_gene: TRBJ2-5; v_gene: TRBV2; CDR3nt: TGTGCCAGCAATCGACTAGCTGGTGGGGAGACCCAGTACTTC; CDR3aa: CASNRLAGGETQYF
abundance: -; d_gene: TRBD2; j_gene: TRBJ2-7; v_gene: TRBV27; CDR3nt: TGTGCCAGCCGGCTAGCGGGAGGGCACGAGCAGTACTTC; CDR3aa: CASRLAGGHEQYF
abundance: -; d_gene: -; j_gene: TRBJ2-7; v_gene: TRBV4-1; CDR3nt: TGCGCCAGCAGCCACCGCTACGAGCAGTACTTC; CDR3aa: CASSHRYEQYF
abundance: -; d_gene: TRBD1; j_gene: TRBJ2-7; v_gene: TRBV10-3; CDR3nt: TGTGCCATCAGCTTCGACAGGGGGCGCGACGAGCAGTACTTC; CDR3aa: CAISFDRGRDEQYF
abundance: -; d_gene: TRBD2; j_gene: TRBJ2-3; v_gene: TRBV5-4; CDR3nt: TGTGCCAGCAGCACCTATAGCGGGAGTTCAGATACGCAGTATTTT; CDR3aa: CASSTYSGSSDTQYF
abundance: -; d_gene: -; j_gene: TRBJ1-1; v_gene: TRBV19; CDR3nt: TGTGCCAGTAGTACCCGACAGGCGGTTATCCGTTCGGAAGCTTTCTTT; CDR3aa: CASSTRQAVIRSEAFF
abundance: -; d_gene: -; j_gene: TRBJ2-1; v_gene: TRBV27; CDR3nt: TGTGCCAGCAGTCCAGGACAGGGAACTAGCGGGCGCAATGAGCAGTTCTTC; CDR3aa: CASSPGQGTSGRNEQFF